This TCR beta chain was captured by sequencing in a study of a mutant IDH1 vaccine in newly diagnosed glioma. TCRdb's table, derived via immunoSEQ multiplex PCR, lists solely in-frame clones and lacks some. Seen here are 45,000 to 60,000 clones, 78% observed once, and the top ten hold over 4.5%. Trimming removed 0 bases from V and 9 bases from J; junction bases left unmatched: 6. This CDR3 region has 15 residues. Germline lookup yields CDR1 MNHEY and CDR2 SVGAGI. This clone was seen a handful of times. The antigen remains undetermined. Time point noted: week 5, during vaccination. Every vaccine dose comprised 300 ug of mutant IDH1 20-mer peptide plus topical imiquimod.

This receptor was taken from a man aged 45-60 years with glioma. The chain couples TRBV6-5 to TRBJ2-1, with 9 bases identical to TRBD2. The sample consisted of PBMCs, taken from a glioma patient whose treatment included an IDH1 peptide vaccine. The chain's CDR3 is CASSYSAGGRGEQFF. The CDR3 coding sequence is TGTGCCAGCAGTTACTCGGCGGGGGGGCGGGGTGAGCAGTTCTTC.